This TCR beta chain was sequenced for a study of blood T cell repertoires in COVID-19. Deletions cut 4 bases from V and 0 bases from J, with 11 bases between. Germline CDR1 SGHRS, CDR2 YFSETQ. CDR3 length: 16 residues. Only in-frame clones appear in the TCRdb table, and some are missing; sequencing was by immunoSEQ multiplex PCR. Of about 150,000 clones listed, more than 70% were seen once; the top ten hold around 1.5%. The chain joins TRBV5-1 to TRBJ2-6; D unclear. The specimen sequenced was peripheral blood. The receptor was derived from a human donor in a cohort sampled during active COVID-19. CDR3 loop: CASSVGGLSGANVLTF. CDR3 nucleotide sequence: TGCGCCAGCAGCGTTGGCGGCCTCTCTGGGGCCAACGTCCTGACTTTC. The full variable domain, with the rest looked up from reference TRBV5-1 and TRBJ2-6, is KAGVTQTPRYLIKTRGQQVTLSCSPISGHRSVSWYQQTPGQGLQFLFEYFSETQRNKGNFPGRFSGRQFSNSRSEMNVSTLELGDSALYLCASSVGGLSGANVLTFGAGSRLTVL.